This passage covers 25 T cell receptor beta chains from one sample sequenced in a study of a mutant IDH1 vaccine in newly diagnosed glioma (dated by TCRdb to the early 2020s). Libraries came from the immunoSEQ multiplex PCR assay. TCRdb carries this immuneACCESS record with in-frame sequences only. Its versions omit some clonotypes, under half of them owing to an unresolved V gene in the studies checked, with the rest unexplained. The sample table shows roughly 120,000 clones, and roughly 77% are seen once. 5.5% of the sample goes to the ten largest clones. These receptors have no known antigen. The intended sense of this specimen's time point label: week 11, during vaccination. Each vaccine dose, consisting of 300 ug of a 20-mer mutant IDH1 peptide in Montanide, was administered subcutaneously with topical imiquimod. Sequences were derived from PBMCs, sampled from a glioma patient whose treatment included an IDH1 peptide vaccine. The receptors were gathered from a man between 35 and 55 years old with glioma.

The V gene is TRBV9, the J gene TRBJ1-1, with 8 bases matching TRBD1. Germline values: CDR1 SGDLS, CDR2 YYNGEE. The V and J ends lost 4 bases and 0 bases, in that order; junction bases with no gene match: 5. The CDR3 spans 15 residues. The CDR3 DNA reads TGTGCCAGCAGCCCGAGGACAGGGATGAACACTGAAGCTTTCTTT. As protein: CASSPRTGMNTEAFF.

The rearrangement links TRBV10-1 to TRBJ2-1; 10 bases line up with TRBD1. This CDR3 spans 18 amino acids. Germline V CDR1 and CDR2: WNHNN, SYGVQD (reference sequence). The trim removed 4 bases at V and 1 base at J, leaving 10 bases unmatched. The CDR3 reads CASSVTGGVDSSYNEQFF. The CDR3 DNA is TGCGCCAGCAGTGTGACAGGGGGCGTAGACTCATCCTACAATGAGCAGTTCTTC.

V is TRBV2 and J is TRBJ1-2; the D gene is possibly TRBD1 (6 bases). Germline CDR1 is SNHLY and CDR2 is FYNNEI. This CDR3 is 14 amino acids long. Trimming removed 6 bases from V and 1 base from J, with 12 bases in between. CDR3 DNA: TGTGCCAGCAGAGACAGGCCTAATAACTATGGCTACACCTTC. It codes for CASRDRPNNYGYTF.

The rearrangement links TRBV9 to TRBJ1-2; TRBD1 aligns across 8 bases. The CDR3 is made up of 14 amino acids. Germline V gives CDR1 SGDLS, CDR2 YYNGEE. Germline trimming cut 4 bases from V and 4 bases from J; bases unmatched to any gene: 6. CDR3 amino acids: CASSTGTGTYGYTF. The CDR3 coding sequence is TGTGCCAGCAGCACTGGGACAGGTACCTATGGCTACACCTTC.

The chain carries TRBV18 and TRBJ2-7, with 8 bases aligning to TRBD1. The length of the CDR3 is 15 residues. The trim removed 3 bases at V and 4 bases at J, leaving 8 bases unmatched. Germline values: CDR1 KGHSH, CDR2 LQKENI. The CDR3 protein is CASSPLGQAIYEQYF. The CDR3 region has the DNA TGTGCCAGCTCACCTTTGGGACAGGCGATATACGAGCAGTACTTC. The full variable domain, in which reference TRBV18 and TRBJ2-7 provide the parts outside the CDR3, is NAGVMQNPRHLVRRRGQEARLRCSPMKGHSHVYWYRQLPEEGLKFMVYLQKENIIDESGMPKERFSAEFPKEGPSILRIQQVVRGDSAAYFCASSPLGQAIYEQYFGPGTRLTVT.

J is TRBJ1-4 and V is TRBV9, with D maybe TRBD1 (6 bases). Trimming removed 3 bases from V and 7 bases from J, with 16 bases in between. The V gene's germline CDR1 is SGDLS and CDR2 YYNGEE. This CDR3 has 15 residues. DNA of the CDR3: TGTGCCAGCAGCGAAATCAGGGGATCGGGTGAAAAACTGTTTTTT. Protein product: CASSEIRGSGEKLFF.

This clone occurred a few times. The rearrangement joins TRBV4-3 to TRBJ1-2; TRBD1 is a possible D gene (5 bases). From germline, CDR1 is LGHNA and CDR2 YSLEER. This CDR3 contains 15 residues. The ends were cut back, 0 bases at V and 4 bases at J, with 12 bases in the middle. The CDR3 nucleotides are TGCGCCAGCAGCCAAGATCAGGGATCCGCCTATGGCTACACCTTC. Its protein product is CASSQDQGSAYGYTF.

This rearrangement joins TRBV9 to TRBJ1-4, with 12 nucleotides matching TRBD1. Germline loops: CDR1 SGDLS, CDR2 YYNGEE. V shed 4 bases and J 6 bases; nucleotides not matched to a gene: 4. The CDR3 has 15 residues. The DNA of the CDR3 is TGTGCCAGCAGCACTGGGACAGGGGGCCATGAAAAACTGTTTTTT. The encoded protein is CASSTGTGGHEKLFF.

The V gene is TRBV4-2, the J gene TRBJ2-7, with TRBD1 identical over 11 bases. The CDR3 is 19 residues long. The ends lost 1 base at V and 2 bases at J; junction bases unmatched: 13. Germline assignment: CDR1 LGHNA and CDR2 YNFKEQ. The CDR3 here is CASSQVALGPGQGAYEQYF. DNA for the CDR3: TGTGCCAGCAGCCAAGTTGCCTTGGGACCGGGACAGGGGGCCTACGAGCAGTACTTC.

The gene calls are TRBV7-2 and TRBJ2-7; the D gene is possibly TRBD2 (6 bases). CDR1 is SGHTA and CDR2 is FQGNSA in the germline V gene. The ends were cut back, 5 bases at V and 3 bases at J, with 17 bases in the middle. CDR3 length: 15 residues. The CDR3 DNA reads TGTGCCAGCAGCCTCACCGGGACGGGACTCTACGAGCAGTACTTC. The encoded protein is CASSLTGTGLYEQYF.

Written as DNA, the CDR3 is TGTGCCAGCTCACCAGGACAGTGGGACAATGAGCAGTTCTTC. It yields the protein CASSPGQWDNEQFF. V gene TRBV18 combines with J gene TRBJ2-1; TRBD1 might be the D (6 bases). CDR1 and CDR2 (germline): KGHSH, LQKENI. Trimming removed 2 bases from V and 5 bases from J, with 10 bases in between. The CDR3 extends over 14 amino acids.

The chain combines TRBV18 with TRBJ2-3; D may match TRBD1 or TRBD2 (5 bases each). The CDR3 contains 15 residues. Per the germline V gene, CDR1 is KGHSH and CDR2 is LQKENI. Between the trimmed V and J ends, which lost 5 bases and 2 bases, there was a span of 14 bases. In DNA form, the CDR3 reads TGTGCCAGCTCAACGGGACCGGTGAACACAGATACGCAGTATTTT. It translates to CASSTGPVNTDTQYF.

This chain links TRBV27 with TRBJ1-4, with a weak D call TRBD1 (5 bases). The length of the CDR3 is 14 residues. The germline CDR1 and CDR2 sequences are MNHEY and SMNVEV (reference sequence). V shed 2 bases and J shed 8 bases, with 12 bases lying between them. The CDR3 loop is CASSLDGGVEKLFF. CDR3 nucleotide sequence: TGTGCCAGCAGTTTAGATGGAGGGGTGGAAAAACTGTTTTTT.

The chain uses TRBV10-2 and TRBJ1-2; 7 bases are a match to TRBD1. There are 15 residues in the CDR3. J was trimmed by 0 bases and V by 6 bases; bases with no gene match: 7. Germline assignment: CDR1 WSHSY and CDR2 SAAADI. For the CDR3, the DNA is TGCGCCAGCAGAGGACAGGATTCCGCTAACTATGGCTACACCTTC. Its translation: CASRGQDSANYGYTF.

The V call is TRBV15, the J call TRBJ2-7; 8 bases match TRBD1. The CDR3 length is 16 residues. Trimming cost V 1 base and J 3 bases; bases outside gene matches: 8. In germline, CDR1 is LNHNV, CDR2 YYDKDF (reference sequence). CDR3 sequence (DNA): TGTGCCACCAGCAGAGCTGAGGGACAGGTAAACTACGAGCAGTACTTC. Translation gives CATSRAEGQVNYEQYF.

CDR3 DNA: TGCGCCAGCAGCCAAGAGTTATTAGGGGGTCTTAGCAATCAGCCCCAGCATTTT. This sequence encodes CASSQELLGGLSNQPQHF. This chain connects TRBV4-3 to TRBJ1-5; possibly TRBD1 for D (6 bases). The CDR3 is 18 residues long. CDR1 LGHNA and CDR2 YSLEER come from the germline V gene. V was clipped by 0 bases and J by 0 bases, with 15 bases between them.

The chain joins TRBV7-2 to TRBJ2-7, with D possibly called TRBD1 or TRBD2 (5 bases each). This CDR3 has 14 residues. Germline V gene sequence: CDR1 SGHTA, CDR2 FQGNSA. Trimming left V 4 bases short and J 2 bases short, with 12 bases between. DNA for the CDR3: TGTGCCAGCAGCTCGGGACGGATGACCTACGAGCAGTACTTC. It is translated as CASSSGRMTYEQYF.

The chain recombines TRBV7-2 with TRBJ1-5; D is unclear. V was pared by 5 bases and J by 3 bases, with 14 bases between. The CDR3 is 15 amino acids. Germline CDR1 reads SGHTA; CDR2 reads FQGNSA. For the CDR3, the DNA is TGTGCCAGCAGCGCGGAGGCAGGAGTCAATCAGCCCCAGCATTTT. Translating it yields CASSAEAGVNQPQHF.

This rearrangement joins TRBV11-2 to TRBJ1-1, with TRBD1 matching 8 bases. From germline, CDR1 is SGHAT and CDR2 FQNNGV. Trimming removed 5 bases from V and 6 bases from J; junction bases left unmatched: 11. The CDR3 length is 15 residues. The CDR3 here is CASSVSLRGPPEAFF. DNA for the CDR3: TGTGCCAGCAGCGTTTCTCTCAGGGGGCCTCCTGAAGCTTTCTTT.

The CDR3 DNA is TGTGCCAGCAGCTTATTCTCAGGGGGCCACAATGAGCAGTTCTTC. Translated: CASSLFSGGHNEQFF. V and J are TRBV7-8 and TRBJ2-1, with 8 bases matching TRBD1. V lost 2 bases to trimming and J lost 5 bases; unmatched junction nucleotides: 5. The CDR3 length is 15 residues. Germline CDR1 reads SGHVS; CDR2 reads FQNEAQ.

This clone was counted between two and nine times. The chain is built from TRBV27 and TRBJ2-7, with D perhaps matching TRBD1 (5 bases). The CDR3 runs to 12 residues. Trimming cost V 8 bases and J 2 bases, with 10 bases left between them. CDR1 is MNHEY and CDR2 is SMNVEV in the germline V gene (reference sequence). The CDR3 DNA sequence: TGTGCCAGCGGTCTCAGGGCCTACGAGCAGTACTTC. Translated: CASGLRAYEQYF.

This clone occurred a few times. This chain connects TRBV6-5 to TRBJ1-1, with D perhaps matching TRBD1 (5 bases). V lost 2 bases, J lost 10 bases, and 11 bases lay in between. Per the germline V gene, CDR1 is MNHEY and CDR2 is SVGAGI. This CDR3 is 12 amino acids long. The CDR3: CASSYGWGGAFF. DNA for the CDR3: TGTGCCAGCAGTTACGGATGGGGGGGAGCTTTCTTT.

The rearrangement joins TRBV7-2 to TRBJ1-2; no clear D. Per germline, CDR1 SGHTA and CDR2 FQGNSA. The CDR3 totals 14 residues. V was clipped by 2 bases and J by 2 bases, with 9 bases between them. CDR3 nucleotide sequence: TGTGCCAGCAGCTTAAGACGGAGCAACTATGGCTACACCTTC. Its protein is CASSLRRSNYGYTF. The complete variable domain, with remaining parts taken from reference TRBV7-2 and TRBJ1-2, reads GAGVSQSPSNKVTEKGKDVELRCDPISGHTALYWYRQSLGQGLEFLIYFQGNSAPDKSGLPSDRFSAERTGGSVSTLTIQRTQQEDSAVYLCASSLRRSNYGYTFGSGTRLTVV.

The CDR3 region is CASSRALRLDSGTEAFF. In DNA form, the CDR3 reads TGCGCCAGCAGCCGGGCTTTGAGATTAGACTCCGGCACTGAAGCTTTCTTT. The chain employs TRBV4-1 and TRBJ1-1; no clear D. Germline CDR1 and CDR2: MGHRA and YSYEKL. Trimming removed 4 bases at V and 4 bases at J, with 22 bases between. This CDR3 spans 17 amino acids.

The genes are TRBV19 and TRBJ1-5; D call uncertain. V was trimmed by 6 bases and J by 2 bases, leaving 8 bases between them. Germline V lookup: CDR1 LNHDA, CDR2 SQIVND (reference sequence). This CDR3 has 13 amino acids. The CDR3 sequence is CASSELGNQPQHF. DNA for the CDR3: TGTGCCAGTAGCGAGTTGGGCAATCAGCCCCAGCATTTT.